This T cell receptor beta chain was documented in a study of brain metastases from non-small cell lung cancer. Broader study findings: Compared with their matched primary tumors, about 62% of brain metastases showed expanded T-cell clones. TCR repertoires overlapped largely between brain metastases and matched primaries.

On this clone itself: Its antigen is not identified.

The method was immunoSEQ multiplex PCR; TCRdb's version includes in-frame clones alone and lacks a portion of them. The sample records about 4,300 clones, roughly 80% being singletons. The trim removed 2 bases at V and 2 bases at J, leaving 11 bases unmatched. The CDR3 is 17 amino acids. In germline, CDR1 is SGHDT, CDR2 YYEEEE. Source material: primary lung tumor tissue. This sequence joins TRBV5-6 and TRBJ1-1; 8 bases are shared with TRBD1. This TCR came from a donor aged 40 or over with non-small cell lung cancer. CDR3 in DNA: TGTGCCAGCAGCTTCGGGGTGACAGGGGCTCTAAACACTGAAGCTTTCTTT. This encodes CASSFGVTGALNTEAFF.